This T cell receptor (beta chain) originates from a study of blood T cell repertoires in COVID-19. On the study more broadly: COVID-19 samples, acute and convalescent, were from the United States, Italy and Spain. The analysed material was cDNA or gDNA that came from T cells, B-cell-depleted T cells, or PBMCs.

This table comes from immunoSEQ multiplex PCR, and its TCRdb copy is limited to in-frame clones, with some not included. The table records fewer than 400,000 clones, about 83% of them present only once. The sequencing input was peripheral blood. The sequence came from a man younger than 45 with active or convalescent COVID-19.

The DNA for the CDR3 is TGTGCCAGCAGTAGACAGGGGAAGGGGTCCTACAATGAGCAGTTCTTC. It is translated as CASSRQGKGSYNEQFF. The chain uses TRBV5-7 and TRBJ2-1; 8 nucleotides line up with TRBD1. TRBV5-7 qualifies as an ORF whose function is uncertain. The CDR3 length is 16 residues. The J segment lost 1 base and the V segment lost 5 bases, leaving 8 bases of the junction unmatched.